This T cell receptor (beta chain) was identified in a study of T cell clonality in common variable immunodeficiency. General study points: CVID subjects shared fewer TCRbeta clones than healthy controls did. Links between repertoire features and CVID complications were heterogeneity-limited. The cause of increased CVID clonality remains unclear without subpopulation sequencing.

This clone has more than one count but fewer than ten. Its specificity is not known. The read is 3 residues too short to cover the CDR3 end, so that end is filled in from the germline J gene. The germline V gene encodes CDR1 SNHLY and CDR2 FYNNEI. The CDR3 runs to 15 residues. CVID and control samples used equivalent genomic DNA input. Sequencing was performed with immunoSEQ multiplex PCR; in TCRdb, only in-frame clones are kept and a portion is missing. The sample counts fewer than 60,000 clones, none seen once; the ten largest own just over 2%. The chain links TRBV2 to TRBJ1-2; tentative D call: TRBD1 (6 bases). This sequence originates from a person aged 18 to 75 in good health. Input material: peripheral blood mononuclear cells. The CDR3 reads CASSVALGGAGDYTF. CDR3 DNA, as far as it was read: TGTGCCAGCAGTGTCGCTCTCGGGGGGGCTGGGGAC.